This entry lists 20 T cell receptor beta chains sequenced from one sample in a study of blood T cell repertoires in COVID-19. Assay: immunoSEQ multiplex PCR; the TCRdb copy retains only in-frame clones and omits some. The table has 350,000 to 450,000 clones, approximately 93% seen once. Sample: PBMCs or T cells enriched from blood (not recorded which). The source of these receptors is a woman in her thirties or forties who had been exposed to COVID-19.

This chain joins TRBV7-9 and TRBJ2-7; 8 nucleotides align to TRBD1. V lost 5 bases and J lost 0; bases outside the gene matches: 12. CDR1 and CDR2 from the germline V gene are SEHNR and FQNEAQ (reference sequence). This CDR3 region has 17 residues. Here the CDR3 DNA reads TGTGCCAGCAGCCCTCCACCCACGGGACAGGACTCCTACGAGCAGTACTTC. Translated: CASSPPPTGQDSYEQYF.

The chain carries TRBV6-1 and TRBJ1-2; 7 positions agree with TRBD1. CDR1 MNHNS and CDR2 SASEGT come from the germline V gene. The CDR3 runs 15 residues. V was clipped by 0 bases and J by 4 bases; unmatched bases: 5. The CDR3: CASSEADDRVYGYTF. The CDR3 DNA is TGTGCCAGCAGTGAAGCGGATGACAGGGTCTATGGCTACACCTTC.

The chain has TRBV7-9 and TRBJ1-1; the D is unclear. The germline V and J ends were trimmed by 1 base and 8 bases, with 5 bases remaining between them. This CDR3 is 11 amino acids long. Per germline, CDR1 SEHNR and CDR2 FQNEAQ (reference sequence). This chain's CDR3 is CASSLVREAFF. The CDR3 nucleotides read TGTGCCAGCAGCTTAGTCCGGGAAGCTTTCTTT.

This clone came up a few times. The rearrangement links TRBV7-2 to TRBJ2-2; TRBD2 matches 9 bases. V gave up 1 base and J gave up 5 bases; unmatched junction bases: 2. Germline values: CDR1 SGHTA, CDR2 FQGNSA. The CDR3 has 15 amino acids. CDR3 bases: TGTGCCAGCAGCTTAGGCGGGGGGGAGACCGGGGAGCTGTTTTTT. Translated, it gives CASSLGGGETGELFF. Complete variable domain (other parts from reference TRBV7-2 and TRBJ2-2): GAGVSQSPSNKVTEKGKDVELRCDPISGHTALYWYRQSLGQGLEFLIYFQGNSAPDKSGLPSDRFSAERTGGSVSTLTIQRTQQEDSAVYLCASSLGGGETGELFFGEGSRLTVL.

This clone was seen only once. J is TRBJ2-3 and V is TRBV15; TRBD2 is a possible D gene (5 bases). Germline V gene data show CDR1 as LNHNV and CDR2 as YYDKDF (reference sequence). V lost 0 bases, J lost 8 bases, and 15 bases lay in between. The CDR3 has 15 amino acids. The CDR3 DNA reads as TGTGCCACCAGCAGAGATAGCCTAGCCGGCCGTACGCAGTATTTT. This encodes CATSRDSLAGRTQYF.

The gene calls are TRBV2 and TRBJ1-3; TRBD1 agrees at 8 bases. This CDR3 has 15 residues. Germline assignment: CDR1 SNHLY and CDR2 FYNNEI. V lost 4 bases, J lost 2 bases, and 4 bases stayed unmatched. CDR3 in DNA: TGTGCCAGCAGTGCACAGGGGGGAACTGGAAACACCATATATTTT. It specifies CASSAQGGTGNTIYF.

The chain links TRBV30 to TRBJ1-3, with 7 bases fitting TRBD1. The ends lost 4 bases at V and 3 bases at J; junction bases unmatched: 9. This CDR3 comprises 15 residues. Germline lookup yields CDR1 GTSNPN and CDR2 SVGIG (reference sequence). The CDR3 reads CAWNLRQGGGNTIYF. CDR3 DNA: TGTGCCTGGAATCTAAGACAGGGCGGTGGAAACACCATATATTTT.

The chain links TRBV11-2 to TRBJ1-4; D is possibly TRBD1 (6 bases). This CDR3 is built from 16 residues. With 1 base removed from V and 8 bases from J, the gap between germline ends came to 17 bases. CDR1 is SGHAT, CDR2 FQNNGV, per germline. The CDR3 reads CASSLGRQGKVEKLFF. CDR3 coding DNA: TGTGCCAGCAGCTTAGGACGGCAGGGGAAGGTGGAAAAACTGTTTTTT.

The rearrangement joins TRBV5-1 to TRBJ1-4; weak D call: TRBD1 (5 bases). Germline loops: CDR1 SGHRS, CDR2 YFSETQ. This CDR3 is 14 amino acids long. V was pared by 1 base and J by 8 bases, with 12 bases between. CDR3: CASSLWPGGEKLFF. The CDR3 DNA sequence: TGCGCCAGCAGCTTGTGGCCCGGGGGAGAAAAACTGTTTTTT.

The genes are TRBV13 and TRBJ1-1, with 9 bases fitting TRBD1. After removal of 6 bases from V and 1 base from J, the junction contained 6 bases not matched to a gene. Germline CDR1 is PRHDT and CDR2 is FYEKMQ (reference sequence). This CDR3 has 15 residues. For the CDR3, the DNA is TGTGCCAGCAGACGCTGGGACAGGGCGAACACTGAAGCTTTCTTT. Translation gives CASRRWDRANTEAFF.

The chain uses TRBV12-3 or TRBV12-4 and TRBJ2-5; D is perhaps TRBD2 (5 bases). V lost 6 bases to trimming and J lost 5 bases, with 10 bases between them. The CDR3 contains 12 residues. The CDR3 region is CASSPRGETQYF. In nucleotides, the CDR3 is TGTGCCAGCAGCCCTCGCGGGGAGACCCAGTACTTC.

The genes are TRBV6-5 and TRBJ2-7; 8 bases line up with TRBD1. Germline lookup yields CDR1 MNHEY and CDR2 SVGAGI. The CDR3 has 15 amino acids. J lost 4 bases, V lost 2 bases, and 7 bases had no gene match. The CDR3 DNA is TGTGCCAGCAGTTACAGTCAGGGGGCGTATTACGAGCAGTACTTC. Protein sequence: CASSYSQGAYYEQYF.

This clone was observed a few times. This chain connects TRBV27 to TRBJ2-2; possible D gene TRBD1, 5 bases. The CDR3 totals 17 residues. Looked up from germline, CDR1 is MNHEY and CDR2 is SMNVEV (reference sequence). V shed 3 bases and J shed 0 bases, with 14 bases lying between them. CDR3 bases: TGTGCCAGCAGTTTTAGGCAGGGTCTGTCGAACACCGGGGAGCTGTTTTTT. Protein product: CASSFRQGLSNTGELFF.

The chain combines TRBV5-4 with TRBJ2-1; 11 bases fit TRBD1. Germline trimming cut 3 bases from V and 4 bases from J; bases unmatched to any gene: 3. The CDR3 has 15 residues. Germline V CDR1 and CDR2: SGHNT, YYREEE (reference sequence). The CDR3 sequence is CASSSGTGGYNEQFF. The CDR3 region has the DNA TGTGCCAGCAGCTCCGGGACAGGGGGGTACAATGAGCAGTTCTTC.

The CDR3 sequence is CASSETLAGVRETQYF. The CDR3 DNA sequence: TGTGCCAGCAGTGAGACTCTAGCGGGAGTGAGAGAGACCCAGTACTTC. The rearrangement links TRBV6-1 to TRBJ2-5, with 10 bases lining up with TRBD2. There are 16 residues in the CDR3. Germline assignment: CDR1 MNHNS and CDR2 SASEGT. Trimming removed 3 bases from V and 4 bases from J; junction bases left unmatched: 8.

The chain links TRBV5-4 to TRBJ1-4, with a possible D match to TRBD1 (5 bases). In germline, CDR1 is SGHNT, CDR2 YYREEE (reference sequence). CDR3 size: 13 residues. V was trimmed by 4 bases and J by 6 bases, leaving 10 bases between them. The CDR3 coding sequence is TGTGCCAGCAGCATCAAACAGGATGAAAAACTGTTTTTT. It codes for CASSIKQDEKLFF.

DNA of the CDR3: TGCGCCAGCAGTGCGGGCGGAGGGGGCCGTGGAGATACGCAGTATTTT. It translates to CASSAGGGGRGDTQYF. This chain links TRBV10-1 with TRBJ2-3; a possible D gene is TRBD1 (7 bases). Trimming cost V 4 bases and J 5 bases, with 19 bases left between them. This CDR3 has 16 residues. In germline, CDR1 is WNHNN, CDR2 SYGVQD (reference sequence).

The chain is built from TRBV2 and TRBJ1-5; D is undetermined. This CDR3 region has 17 residues. Germline V lookup: CDR1 SNHLY, CDR2 FYNNEI. V shed 5 bases and J shed 0 bases, with 17 bases lying between them. The CDR3 bases are TGTGCCAGCAGTACGGCCCGAACAGTTTTTAGCAATCAGCCCCAGCATTTT. Translation: CASSTARTVFSNQPQHF.

This clone was seen once. The chain combines TRBV5-4 with TRBJ2-6, with D possibly matching TRBD1 (6 bases). Germline V gives CDR1 SGHNT, CDR2 YYREEE (reference sequence). CDR3 length: 18 residues. Trimming took off 2 bases at V and 1 base at J, with 16 bases between the two ends. The CDR3 DNA reads as TGTGCCAGCAGCTTCGGGACACTATCTCTGTCTGGGGCCAACGTCCTGACTTTC. The encoded protein is CASSFGTLSLSGANVLTF.

V and J are TRBV7-2 and TRBJ2-7; D is unclear. Germline CDR1 is SGHTA and CDR2 is FQGNSA. The CDR3 is made up of 15 amino acids. The V gene lost 3 bases and the J gene lost 0 bases, with 12 bases spanning the gap. The CDR3 nucleotides read TGTGCCAGCAGCTTCTCGCCAGTAAACTCCTACGAGCAGTACTTC. As protein: CASSFSPVNSYEQYF.